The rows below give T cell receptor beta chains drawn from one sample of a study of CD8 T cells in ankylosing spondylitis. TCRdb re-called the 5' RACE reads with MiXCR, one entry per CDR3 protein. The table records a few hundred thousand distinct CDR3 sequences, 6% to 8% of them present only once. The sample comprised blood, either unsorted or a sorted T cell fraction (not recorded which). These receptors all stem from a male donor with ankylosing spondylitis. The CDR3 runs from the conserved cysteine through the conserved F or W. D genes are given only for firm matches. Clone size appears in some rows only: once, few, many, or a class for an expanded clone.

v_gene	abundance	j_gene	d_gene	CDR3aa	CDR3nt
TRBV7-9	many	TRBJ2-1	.	CASSLQGNSYNEQFF	TGTGCCAGCAGCTTACAGGGGAACTCCTACAATGAGCAGTTCTTC
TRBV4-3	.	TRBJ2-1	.	CASSQDSGPVGSNEQFF	TGCGCCAGCAGCCAGGATTCGGGCCCGGTAGGGAGCAATGAGCAGTTCTTC
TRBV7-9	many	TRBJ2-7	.	CASRRARATYEQYF	TGTGCCAGCAGGCGGGCCAGGGCAACCTACGAGCAGTACTTC
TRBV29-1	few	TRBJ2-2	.	CSVEELDRNTGELFF	TGCAGCGTTGAAGAGCTCGACAGAAACACCGGGGAGCTGTTTTTT
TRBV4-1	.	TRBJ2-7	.	CASSQVEGTEQYF	TGCGCCAGCAGCCAAGTAGAAGGGACTGAGCAGTACTTC
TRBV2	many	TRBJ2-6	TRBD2	CASSVHPGTSLSGANVLTF	TGTGCCAGCAGTGTGCACCCCGGGACTAGTCTCTCTGGGGCCAACGTCCTGACTTTC
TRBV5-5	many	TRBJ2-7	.	CASSLAWGMISYEQYF	TGTGCCAGCAGCTTGGCATGGGGTATGATCTCCTACGAGCAGTACTTC
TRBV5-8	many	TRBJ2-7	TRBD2	CASSLVLAGGQEQYF	TGTGCCAGCAGCTTGGTTCTAGCGGGAGGGCAAGAGCAGTACTTC
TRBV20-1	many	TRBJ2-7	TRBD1	CSARAPTGYEQYF	TGCAGTGCTAGAGCCCCGACAGGGTACGAGCAGTACTTC
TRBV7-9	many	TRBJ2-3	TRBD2	CASRGPAGVPDTQYF	TGTGCCAGCAGGGGGCCAGCGGGAGTCCCAGATACGCAGTATTTT
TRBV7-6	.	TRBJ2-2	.	CASRRLATNTGELFF	TGTGCCAGCAGGCGTCTAGCGACAAACACCGGGGAGCTGTTTTTT
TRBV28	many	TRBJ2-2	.	CASSPPPEGLNTGELFF	TGTGCCAGCAGTCCCCCCCCTGAAGGATTGAACACCGGGGAGCTGTTTTTT
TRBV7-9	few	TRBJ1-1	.	CASSRLRQYADTEAFF	TGTGCCAGCAGCCGCTTGCGACAGTACGCGGACACTGAAGCTTTCTTT
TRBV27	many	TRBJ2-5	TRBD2	CASSLTSGRLETQYF	TGTGCCAGCAGTTTAACAAGCGGGAGGTTGGAGACCCAGTACTTC
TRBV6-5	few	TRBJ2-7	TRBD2	CASSYLFGRSEQYF	TGTGCCAGCAGTTATTTATTCGGGAGGTCCGAGCAGTACTTC
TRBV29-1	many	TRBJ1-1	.	CSVERQGVNTEAFF	TGCAGCGTTGAGAGGCAGGGAGTCAACACTGAAGCTTTCTTT
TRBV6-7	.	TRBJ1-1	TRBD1	CAFSLYRRGRRDMNTEAFF	TGTGCCTTCAGTTTGTATCGCAGGGGGCGGAGGGACATGAACACTGAAGCTTTCTTT
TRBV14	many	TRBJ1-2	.	CASSQDPGPYGYTF	TGTGCCAGCAGCCAAGATCCAGGCCCCTATGGCTACACCTTC
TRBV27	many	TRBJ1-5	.	CASSFPNQPQHF	TGTGCCAGCAGTTTCCCCAATCAGCCCCAGCATTTT
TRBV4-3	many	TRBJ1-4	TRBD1	CASSPTGGPNEKLFF	TGCGCCAGCAGCCCTACAGGGGGCCCTAATGAAAAACTGTTTTTT